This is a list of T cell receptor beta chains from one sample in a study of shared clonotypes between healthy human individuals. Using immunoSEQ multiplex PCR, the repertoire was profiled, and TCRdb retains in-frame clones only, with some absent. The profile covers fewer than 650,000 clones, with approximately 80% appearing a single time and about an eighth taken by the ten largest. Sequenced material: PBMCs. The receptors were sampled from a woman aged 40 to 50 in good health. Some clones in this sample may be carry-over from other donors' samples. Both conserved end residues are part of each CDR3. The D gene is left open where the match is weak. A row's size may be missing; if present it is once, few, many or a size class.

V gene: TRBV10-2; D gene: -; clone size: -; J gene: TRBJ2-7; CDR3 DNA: TGCGCCAGCAGTGAGCTGACAGGTGGGGGCCCGCGCGAGCAGTACTTC; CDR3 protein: CASSELTGGGPREQYF
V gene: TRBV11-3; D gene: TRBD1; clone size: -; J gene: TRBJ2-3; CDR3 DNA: TGTGCCAGCAGCGTTGGACAGGCCACAGATACGCAGTATTTT; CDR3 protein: CASSVGQATDTQYF
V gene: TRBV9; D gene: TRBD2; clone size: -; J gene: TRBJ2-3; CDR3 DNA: TGTGCCAGCAGCACCGGACTAGCGGACACAGATACGCAGTATTTT; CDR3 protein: CASSTGLADTDTQYF
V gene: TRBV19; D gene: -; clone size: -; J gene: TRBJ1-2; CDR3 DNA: TGTGCCAGTAGTGCCGACTCCTCAAGGGGTAGCTACACCTTC; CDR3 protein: CASSADSSRGSYTF
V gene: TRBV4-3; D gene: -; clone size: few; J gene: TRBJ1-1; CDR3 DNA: TGCGCCAGCAGCCAAGTCTTTTCGGGGATGGCTGAAGCTTTCTTT; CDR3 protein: CASSQVFSGMAEAFF
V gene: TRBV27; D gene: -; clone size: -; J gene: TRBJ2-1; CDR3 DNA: TGTGCCAGCAGTTTACGGTGGGGGGCATACAATGAGCAGTTCTTC; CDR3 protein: CASSLRWGAYNEQFF
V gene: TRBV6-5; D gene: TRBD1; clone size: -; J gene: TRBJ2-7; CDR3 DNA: TGTGCCAGCAGTGACCGGGACAGATACTACGAGCAGTACTTC; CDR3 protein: CASSDRDRYYEQYF
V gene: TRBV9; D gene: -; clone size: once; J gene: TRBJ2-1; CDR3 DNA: TGTGCCAGCAGCCTGACGGGGACGAGGGTCGATGAGCAGTTCTTC; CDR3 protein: CASSLTGTRVDEQFF
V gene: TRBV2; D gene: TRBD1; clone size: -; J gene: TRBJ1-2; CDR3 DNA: TGTGCCAGCAGTGTCGTAGGGGGCGCGAGTAACTATGGCTACACCTTC; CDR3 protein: CASSVVGGASNYGYTF
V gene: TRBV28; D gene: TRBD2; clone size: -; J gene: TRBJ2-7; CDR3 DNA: TGTGCCAGCAGTTTCGTGGGAGGGAGCTCCTACGAGCAGTACTTC; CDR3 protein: CASSFVGGSSYEQYF
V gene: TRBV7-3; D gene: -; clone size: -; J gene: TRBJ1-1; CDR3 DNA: TGTGCCAGCAGCGCAACATCCTTCCGGGACACTGAAGCTTTCTTT; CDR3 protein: CASSATSFRDTEAFF
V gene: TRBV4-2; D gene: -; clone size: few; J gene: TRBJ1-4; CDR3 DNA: TGTGCCAGCAGCCAAGACAGCCTTAATGAAAAACTGTTTTTT; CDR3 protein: CASSQDSLNEKLFF
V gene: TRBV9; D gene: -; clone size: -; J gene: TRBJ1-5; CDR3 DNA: TGTGCCAGCAGCGTAGACGGGGTGGATCAGCCCCAGCATTTT; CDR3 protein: CASSVDGVDQPQHF
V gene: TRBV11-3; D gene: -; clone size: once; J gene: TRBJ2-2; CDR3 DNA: TGTGCCAGCAGCTTAGATGGCACCGGGGAGCTGTTTTTT; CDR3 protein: CASSLDGTGELFF
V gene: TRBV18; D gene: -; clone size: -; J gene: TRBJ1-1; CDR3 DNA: TGTGCCAGCTCACCAGGGGGCAGCTACACTGAAGCTTTCTTT; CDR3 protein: CASSPGGSYTEAFF
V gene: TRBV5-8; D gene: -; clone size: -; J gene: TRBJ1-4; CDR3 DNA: TGTGCCAGCAGCTGGCAGGGGAATCGGCCTAATGAAAAACTGTTTTTT; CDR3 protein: CASSWQGNRPNEKLFF
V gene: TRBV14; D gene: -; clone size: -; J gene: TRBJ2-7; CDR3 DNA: TGTGCCAGCAGCCAAGGGGGAATGGGACACTCCTACGAGCAGTACTTC; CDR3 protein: CASSQGGMGHSYEQYF
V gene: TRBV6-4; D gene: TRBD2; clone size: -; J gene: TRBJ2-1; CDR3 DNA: TGTGCCAGCAGCTCTAGTAGCGGGGGTAGCTCCTACAATGAGCAGTTCTTC; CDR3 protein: CASSSSSGGSSYNEQFF
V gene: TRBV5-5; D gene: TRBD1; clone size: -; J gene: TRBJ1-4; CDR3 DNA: TGTGCCAGCAGCTTTGGTTGGGGACAGGGCGTCGAAAAACTGTTTTTT; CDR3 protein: CASSFGWGQGVEKLFF
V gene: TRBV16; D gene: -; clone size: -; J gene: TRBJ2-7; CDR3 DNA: TGTGCCAGCAGCCACCCCCAGGGCTACGAGCAGTACTTC; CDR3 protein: CASSHPQGYEQYF
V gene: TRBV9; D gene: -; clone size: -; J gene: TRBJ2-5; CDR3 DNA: TGTGCCAGCAGCGTAGGGGCGGCGGAGGAGACCCAGTACTTC; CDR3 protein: CASSVGAAEETQYF
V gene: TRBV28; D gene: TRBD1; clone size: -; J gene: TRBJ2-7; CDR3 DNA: TGTGCCAGCAGTATACCGGGACAGGGGACTCCCTCCTACGAGCAGTACTTC; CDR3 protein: CASSIPGQGTPSYEQYF
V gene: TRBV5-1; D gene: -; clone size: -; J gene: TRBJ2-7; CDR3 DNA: TGCGCCAGCAGCTTTACTCCCTCCTACGAGCAGTACTTC; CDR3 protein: CASSFTPSYEQYF
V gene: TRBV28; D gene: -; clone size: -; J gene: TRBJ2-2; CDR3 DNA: TGTGCCAGCAGGAAAGCCGGGCTAACCACCGGGGAGCTGTTTTTT; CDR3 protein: CASRKAGLTTGELFF
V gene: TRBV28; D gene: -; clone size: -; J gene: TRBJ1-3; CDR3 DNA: TGTGCCAGCAGAACTCGACAGAGGATATATTTT; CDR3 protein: CASRTRQRIYF
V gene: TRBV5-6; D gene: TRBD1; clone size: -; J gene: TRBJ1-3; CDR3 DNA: TGTGCCAGCAGCTCGACAGGGGGCAGGAGAAACACCATATATTTT; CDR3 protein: CASSSTGGRRNTIYF
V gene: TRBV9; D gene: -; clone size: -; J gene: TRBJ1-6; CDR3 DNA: TGTGCCAGCAGCGTAGGACACCGAAATTCACCCCTCCACTTT; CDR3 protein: CASSVGHRNSPLHF
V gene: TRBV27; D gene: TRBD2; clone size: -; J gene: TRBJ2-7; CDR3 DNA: TGTGCCAGCAGCTCCACTAGCGGCTCCTACGAGCAGTACTTC; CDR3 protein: CASSSTSGSYEQYF
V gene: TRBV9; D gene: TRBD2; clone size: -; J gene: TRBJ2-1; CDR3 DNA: TGTGCCAGCAGCCCCTGGGCTAGCGGGAGGGAGCTGGGTAATGAGCAGTTCTTC; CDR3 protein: CASSPWASGRELGNEQFF
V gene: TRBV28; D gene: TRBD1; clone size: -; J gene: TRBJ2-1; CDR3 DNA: TGTGCCAGCAGTCCCCCCCCTTTGGACAGGGTGAAGCAGTTCTTC; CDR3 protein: CASSPPPLDRVKQFF
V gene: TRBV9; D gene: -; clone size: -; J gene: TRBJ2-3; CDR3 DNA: TGTGCCAGCAGCCCCCGGACGGACACAGATACGCAGTATTTT; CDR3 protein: CASSPRTDTDTQYF
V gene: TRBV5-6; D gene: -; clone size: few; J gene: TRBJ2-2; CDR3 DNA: TGTGCCAGCAGCTTGTTCGGGGGTGACACCGGGGAGCTGTTTTTT; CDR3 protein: CASSLFGGDTGELFF
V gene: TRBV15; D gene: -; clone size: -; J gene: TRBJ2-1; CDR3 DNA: TGTGCCACCAGCAGGTCTCGTGATGAGCAGTTCTTC; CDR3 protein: CATSRSRDEQFF
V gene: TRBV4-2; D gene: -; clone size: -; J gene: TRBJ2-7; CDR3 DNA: TGTGCCAGCAGCCAATACCGCACGACACTTTCCTACGAGCAGTACTTC; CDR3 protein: CASSQYRTTLSYEQYF
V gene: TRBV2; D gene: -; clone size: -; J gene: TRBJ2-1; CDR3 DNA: TGTGCCAACCGCGGGATTTCCTACGAGCAGTTCTTC; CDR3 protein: CANRGISYEQFF
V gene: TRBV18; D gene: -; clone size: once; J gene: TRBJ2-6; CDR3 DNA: TGTGCCAGCTCACCTTGGGACGTGAGCGTCTCTGGGGCCAACGTCCTGACTTTC; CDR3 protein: CASSPWDVSVSGANVLTF
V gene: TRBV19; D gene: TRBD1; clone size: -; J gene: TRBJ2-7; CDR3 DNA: TGTGCCAGTAGTGTCGACAGGGATCTCTCCTACGAGCAGTACTTC; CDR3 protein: CASSVDRDLSYEQYF
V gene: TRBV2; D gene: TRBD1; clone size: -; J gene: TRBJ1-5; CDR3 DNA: TGTGCCAGCAGTGACGATGGACAGGGAGTCAGTCAGCCCCAGCATTTT; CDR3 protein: CASSDDGQGVSQPQHF
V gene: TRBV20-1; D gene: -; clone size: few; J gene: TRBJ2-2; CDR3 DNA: TGCAGTGCTAGGGGTACCGGGGAGCTGTTTTTT; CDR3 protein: CSARGTGELFF
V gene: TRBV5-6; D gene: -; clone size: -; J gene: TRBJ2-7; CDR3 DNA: TGTGCCAGCAGCTCTTATTACGGTGCCTACGAGCAGTACTTC; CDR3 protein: CASSSYYGAYEQYF
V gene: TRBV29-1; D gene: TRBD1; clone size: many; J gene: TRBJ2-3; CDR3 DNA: TGCAGCGTTGAAAACCTTGGACAGGGGGGGACAGATACGCAGTATTTT; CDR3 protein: CSVENLGQGGTDTQYF
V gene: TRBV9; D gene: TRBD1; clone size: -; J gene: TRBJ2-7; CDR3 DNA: TGTGCCAGCAGCGCTGGACAGGGCATCTACGAGCAGTACTTC; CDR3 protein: CASSAGQGIYEQYF
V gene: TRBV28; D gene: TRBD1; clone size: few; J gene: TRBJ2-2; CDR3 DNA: TGTGCCAGCAGTTCCGGGACAGCGAACACCGGGGAGCTGTTTTTT; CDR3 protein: CASSSGTANTGELFF
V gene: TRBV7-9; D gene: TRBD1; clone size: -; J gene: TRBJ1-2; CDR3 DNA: TGTGCCAGCTTGAGGGACAGCGATGGCTACACCTTC; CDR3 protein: CASLRDSDGYTF
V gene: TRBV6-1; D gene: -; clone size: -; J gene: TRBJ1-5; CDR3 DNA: TGTGCCAGCATAATGCAGGGGAATCAGCCCCAGCATTTT; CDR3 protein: CASIMQGNQPQHF
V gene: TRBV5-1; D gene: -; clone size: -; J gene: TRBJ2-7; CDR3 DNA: TGCGCCAGCAGCTTGGCCTACGACTACGAGCAGTACTTC; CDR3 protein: CASSLAYDYEQYF
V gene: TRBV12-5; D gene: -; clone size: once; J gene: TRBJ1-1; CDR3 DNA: TGTGCTAGTGGTCTACGACAGAACACTGAAGCTTTCTTT; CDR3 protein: CASGLRQNTEAFF
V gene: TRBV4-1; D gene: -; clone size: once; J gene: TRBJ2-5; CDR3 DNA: TGCGCCAGCAGGTTAGGTAGGGGCGTGGAGACCCAGTACTTC; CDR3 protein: CASRLGRGVETQYF
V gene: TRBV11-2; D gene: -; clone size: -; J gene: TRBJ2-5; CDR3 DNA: TGTGCCAGCACCTTTCCGGGCGGCCAAGAGACCCAGTACTTC; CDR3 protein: CASTFPGGQETQYF
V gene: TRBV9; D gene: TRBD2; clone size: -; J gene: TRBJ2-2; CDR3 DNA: TGTGCCAGCAGCGTAGCGGGAGGGTACACCGGGGAGCTGTTTTTT; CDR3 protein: CASSVAGGYTGELFF
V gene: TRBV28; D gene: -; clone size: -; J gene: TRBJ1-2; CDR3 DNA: TGTGCCAGCGGTACCTCTCAGAGGGCCTATGGCTACACCTTC; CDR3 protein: CASGTSQRAYGYTF
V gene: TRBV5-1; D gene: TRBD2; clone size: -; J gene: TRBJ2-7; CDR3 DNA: TGCGCCAGCAGCTTATCTAGCGGGAGTGTCGAGCAGTACTTC; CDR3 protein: CASSLSSGSVEQYF
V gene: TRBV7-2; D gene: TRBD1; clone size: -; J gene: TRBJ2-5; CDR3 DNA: TGTGCCAGCAGTTGGGGACAGGGGGCGGGGGAGACCCAGTACTTC; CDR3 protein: CASSWGQGAGETQYF
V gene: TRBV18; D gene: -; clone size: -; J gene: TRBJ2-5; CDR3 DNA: TGTGCCAGCTCACCAAGGAGGCAGGGGGAGACCCAGTACTTC; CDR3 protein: CASSPRRQGETQYF
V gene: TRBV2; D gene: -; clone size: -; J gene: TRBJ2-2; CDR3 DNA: TGTGCCAGCAGACTAGATTTCGGGGAGCTGTTTTTT; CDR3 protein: CASRLDFGELFF